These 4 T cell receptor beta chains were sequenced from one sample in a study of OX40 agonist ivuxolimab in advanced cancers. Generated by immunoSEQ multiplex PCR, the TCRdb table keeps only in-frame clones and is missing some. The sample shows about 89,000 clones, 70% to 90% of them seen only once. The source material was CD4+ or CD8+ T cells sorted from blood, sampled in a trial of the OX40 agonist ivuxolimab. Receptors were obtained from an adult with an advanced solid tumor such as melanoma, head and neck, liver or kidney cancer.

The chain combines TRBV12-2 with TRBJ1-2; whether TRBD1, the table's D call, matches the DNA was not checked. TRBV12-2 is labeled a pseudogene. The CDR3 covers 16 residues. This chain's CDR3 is CASRLVPPDRVYGYTF. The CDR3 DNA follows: TGTGCAAGTCGCTTAGTACCCCCCGACAGGGTCTATGGCTACACCTTC.

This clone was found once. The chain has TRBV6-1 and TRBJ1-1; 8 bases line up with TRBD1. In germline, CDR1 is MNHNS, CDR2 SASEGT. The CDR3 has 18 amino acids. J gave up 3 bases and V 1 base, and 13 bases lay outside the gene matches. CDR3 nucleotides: TGTGCCAGCAGTGAAGATCGCAGGGGGCTGAGAATTGACACTGAAGCTTTCTTT. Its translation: CASSEDRRGLRIDTEAFF.

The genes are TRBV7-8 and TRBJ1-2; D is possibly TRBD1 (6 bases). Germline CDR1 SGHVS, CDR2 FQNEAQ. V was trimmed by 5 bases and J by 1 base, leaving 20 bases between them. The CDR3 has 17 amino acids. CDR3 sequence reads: CASSPGAGANINYGYTF. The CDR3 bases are TGTGCCAGCAGCCCCGGAGCAGGGGCCAATATTAACTATGGCTACACCTTC.

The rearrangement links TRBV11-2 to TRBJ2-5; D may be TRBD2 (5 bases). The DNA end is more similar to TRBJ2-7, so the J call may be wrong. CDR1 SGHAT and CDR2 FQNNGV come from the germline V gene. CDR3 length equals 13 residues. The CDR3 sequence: CASQIFSEGEQYF. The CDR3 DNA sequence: TGTGCCAGCCAGATCTTTAGCGAGGGCGAGCAGTACTTC.